These 20 T cell receptor beta chains share one sample of origin, sequenced in a study of response to subunit inactivated influenza vaccine. MiXCR, run by TCRdb on the RT-PCR reads, gives a single entry per CDR3 protein. The data show about 300,000 distinct CDR3 sequences, about 20% seen once. Sequences were derived from PBMCs from blood, sampled less than 22 months after vaccination. The receptor source for this set is a man between 50 and 75 years old who received an inactivated influenza vaccine.

V usage is TRBV6-2 or TRBV6-3 and J usage is TRBJ1-2; D is undetermined. This CDR3 contains 15 residues. Germline CDR1 is MNHEY and CDR2 is SVGEGT. Trimming removed 6 bases at V and 4 bases at J, with 18 bases between. CDR3 nucleotides: TGTGCCAGCAGGCCGTTTGCCGATATCAGCTATGGCTACACCTTC. Protein product: CASRPFADISYGYTF.

In its sample, this clonotype was seen many times. The chain carries TRBV28 and TRBJ1-1, with 8 bases lining up with TRBD1. With 8 bases clipped from V and 6 bases from J, the junction kept 11 bases outside the gene matches. Germline loops: CDR1 MDHEN, CDR2 SYDVKM. This CDR3 spans 14 amino acids. The CDR3 region is CASPKDRGGAEAFF. CDR3 nucleotide sequence: TGTGCCAGCCCAAAAGACAGGGGAGGCGCTGAAGCTTTCTTT.

This rearrangement joins TRBV20-1 to TRBJ1-6; a possible D gene is TRBD1 (5 bases). This CDR3 contains 14 residues. V was cut by 0 bases and J by 8 bases, with 11 bases left in between. CDR1 and CDR2 (germline): DFQATT, SNEGSKA (reference sequence). CDR3 sequence reads: CSAREGTAHSPLHF. CDR3 nucleotide sequence: TGCAGTGCTAGAGAAGGGACGGCCCATTCACCCCTCCACTTT.

This chain links TRBV20-1 with TRBJ1-5, with D maybe TRBD1 (5 bases). The CDR3 has 14 amino acids. V was clipped by 5 bases and J by 2 bases, with 13 bases between them. Germline V CDR1 and CDR2: DFQATT, SNEGSKA (reference sequence). CDR3 bases: TGCAGTGCTTTTCAGGGAGGGGGCAATCAGCCCCAGCATTTT. This codes for CSAFQGGGNQPQHF.

The chain links TRBV20-1 to TRBJ2-2; D gene unclear. V was trimmed by 6 bases and J by 6 bases, leaving 8 bases between them. The CDR3 consists of 11 residues. Germline V gives CDR1 DFQATT, CDR2 SNEGSKA (reference sequence). The CDR3 sequence is CSAPSAGELFF. CDR3 nucleotide sequence: TGCAGTGCCCCAAGTGCCGGGGAGCTGTTTTTT.

J is TRBJ2-1 and V is TRBV5-5; D not resolved. The ends were cut back, 4 bases at V and 13 bases at J, with 12 bases in the middle. From germline, CDR1 is SGHKS and CDR2 YYEKEE (reference sequence). The CDR3 sequence is 11 residues long. CDR3 nucleotide sequence: TGTGCCAGCAGCCCCACTACGGTTCAGTTCTTC. It translates to CASSPTTVQFF.

This clonotype has only a few counts. The chain recombines TRBV3-1 with TRBJ2-5; tentative D call: TRBD2 (5 bases). The CDR3 is 14 amino acids. Deletions cut 0 bases from V and 7 bases from J, with 12 bases between. Germline V gives CDR1 LGHDT, CDR2 YNNKEL (reference sequence). CDR3: CASSQEGVKGTQYF. Written as DNA, the CDR3 is TGTGCCAGCAGCCAAGAGGGAGTAAAGGGGACCCAGTACTTC.

The chain couples TRBV28 to TRBJ2-7, with D maybe TRBD1 (6 bases). Germline V gives CDR1 MDHEN, CDR2 SYDVKM. The CDR3 has 16 amino acids. Trimming took off 2 bases at V and 5 bases at J, with 19 bases between the two ends. The CDR3 nucleotides read TGTGCCAGCAGTTTAGAACAGGGTCATGTCTTCCACGAGCAGTACTTC. It translates to CASSLEQGHVFHEQYF.

This clonotype was seen ten or more times. The chain carries TRBV4-2 and TRBJ1-1, with a weak D call TRBD1 (5 bases). The length of the CDR3 is 16 residues. Germline lookup yields CDR1 LGHNA and CDR2 YNFKEQ. V gave up 1 base and J gave up 3 bases, with 15 bases separating them. The CDR3 region is CASSQADGGGDTEAFF. The CDR3 nucleotides are TGTGCCAGCAGCCAAGCCGATGGGGGAGGTGACACTGAAGCTTTCTTT.

The V and J genes are TRBV7-2 and TRBJ1-5; tentatively, D is TRBD1 (5 bases). The CDR3 length is 15 residues. CDR1 is SGHTA and CDR2 is FQGNSA in the germline V gene. V was shortened by 1 base and J by 2 bases, with 9 bases between the two germline ends. The CDR3: CASSLVGGGNQPQHF. CDR3 coding DNA: TGTGCCAGCAGCTTAGTGGGGGGGGGCAATCAGCCCCAGCATTTT.

The chain joins TRBV27 to TRBJ2-1; no definite D call. The V gene's germline CDR1 is MNHEY and CDR2 SMNVEV (reference sequence). Deletions cut 0 bases from V and 6 bases from J, with 15 bases between. This CDR3 has 16 residues. This CDR3 reads CASSLSGPGGVNEQFF. CDR3 DNA: TGTGCCAGCAGTTTATCGGGCCCAGGTGGGGTCAATGAGCAGTTCTTC.

The J gene is TRBJ2-3, the V gene TRBV29-1; no clear D gene. V lost 5 bases to trimming and J lost 5 bases, with 17 bases between them. This CDR3 region has 14 residues. Germline V gives CDR1 SQVTM, CDR2 ANQGSEA. CDR3 nucleotides: TGCAGCGTTCTACCGTGGACGGGTCGAGATACGCAGTATTTT. Translating it yields CSVLPWTGRDTQYF.

At least ten counts were recorded for this clonotype. The CDR3 coding sequence is TGTGCCAGCAGTTCGACCACGGACAGGGGTGGCTACACCTTC. This sequence encodes CASSSTTDRGGYTF. The chain couples TRBV6-5 to TRBJ1-2, with TRBD1 matching over 9 bases. Germline assignment: CDR1 MNHEY and CDR2 SVGAGI. The CDR3 totals 14 residues. With V trimmed by 4 bases and J by 7 bases, 7 bases remained unmatched.

This clonotype was counted between two and nine times. The genes are TRBV4-2 and TRBJ1-1; 7 bases are shared with TRBD1. Germline loops: CDR1 LGHNA, CDR2 YNFKEQ. J was trimmed by 4 bases and V by 4 bases; bases with no gene match: 3. The CDR3 length is 13 residues. Here the CDR3 DNA reads TGTGCCAGCAGCCCAGCAGGGGGCACTGAAGCTTTCTTT. Protein: CASSPAGGTEAFF.

This clonotype appeared a few times. This chain connects TRBV5-1 to TRBJ1-5, with D tentatively TRBD1 (5 bases). Per germline, CDR1 SGHRS and CDR2 YFSETQ. This CDR3 comprises 15 residues. V was shortened by 3 bases and J by 0 bases, with 10 bases between the two germline ends. The CDR3 sequence is CASSWGPYSNQPQHF. The CDR3 nucleotides are TGCGCCAGCAGCTGGGGACCGTATAGCAATCAGCCCCAGCATTTT.

This clonotype was observed many times. This sequence joins TRBV9 and TRBJ1-4; the match to TRBD1 covers 12 bases. Trimming cost V 3 bases and J 8 bases; bases outside gene matches: 2. This CDR3 region has 14 residues. The germline V gene has CDR1 SGDLS and CDR2 YYNGEE. In DNA, the CDR3 is TGTGCCAGCAGCGGGGGGACAGGGGGCGAAAAACTGTTTTTT. It yields the protein CASSGGTGGEKLFF.

The gene calls are TRBV24-1 and TRBJ2-5, with 7 bases matching TRBD2. The CDR3 contains 18 residues. Germline trimming cut 4 bases from V and 1 base from J; bases unmatched to any gene: 14. CDR1 KGHDR and CDR2 SFDVKD come from the germline V gene. Here the CDR3 reads CATSEPGYRTRGQETQYF. The CDR3 DNA is TGTGCCACCAGTGAGCCGGGGTACCGGACTAGGGGCCAAGAGACCCAGTACTTC.

V usage is TRBV29-1 and J usage is TRBJ2-1; D is unclear. This CDR3 region has 11 residues. V was pared by 8 bases and J by 5 bases, with 10 bases between. Germline assignment: CDR1 SQVTM and CDR2 ANQGSEA. In nucleotides, the CDR3 is TGCAGCCTACGGGTACACAATGAGCAGTTCTTC. Its protein product is CSLRVHNEQFF.

There are many counts of this clonotype. V is TRBV19 and J is TRBJ1-3, with D perhaps matching TRBD1 (5 bases). Looked up from germline, CDR1 is LNHDA and CDR2 is SQIVND (reference sequence). The CDR3 has 15 amino acids. Between the trimmed V and J ends, which lost 5 bases and 2 bases, there was a span of 13 bases. The CDR3 protein is CASSVSGTAGNTIYF. The CDR3 DNA sequence: TGTGCCAGTAGTGTCTCCGGGACGGCTGGAAACACCATATATTTT.

The rearrangement links TRBV7-2 to TRBJ2-2; TRBD1 aligns across 7 bases. The V and J ends lost 2 bases and 6 bases, in that order; junction bases with no gene match: 9. CDR1 is SGHTA, CDR2 FQGNSA, per germline. This CDR3 has 16 amino acids. CDR3: CASSLWGTVKAGELFF. In nucleotides, the CDR3 is TGTGCCAGCAGCTTATGGGGGACAGTTAAGGCCGGGGAGCTGTTTTTT.